Sequencing of this T cell receptor beta chain was carried out in a study of T cells in Graves' hyperthyroidism and ophthalmopathy. The table lists this clonotype with many counts. Amplified TCR beta CDR3 regions derived from RNA transcripts. RT-PCR in the first round (using the HTBI primer set) targeted the TCR CDR3. TCRdb called the multiplex PCR reads again in MiXCR, with one record for every CDR3 protein. The table includes roughly 530,000 distinct CDR3 sequences, 15% to 20% detected once. This TCR came from a woman between 18 and 29 years old with Graves' ophthalmopathy. The sample was blood.

The CDR3 coding sequence is TGTGCCAGCAGCACGCACAGGGCCATGAACACTGAAGCTTTCTTT. Encoded protein: CASSTHRAMNTEAFF. V gene TRBV7-8 combines with J gene TRBJ1-1, with D possibly being TRBD1 (6 bases). Germline V CDR1 and CDR2: SGHVS, FQNEAQ. Trimming took 5 bases from V and 0 from J, leaving 13 bases between them. There are 15 residues in the CDR3. The full variable domain, in which reference TRBV7-8 and TRBJ1-1 provide the parts outside the CDR3, is GAGVSQSPRYKVAKRGQDVALRCDPISGHVSLFWYQQALGQGPEFLTYFQNEAQLDKSGLPSDRFFAERPEGSVSTLKIQRTQQEDSAVYLCASSTHRAMNTEAFFGQGTRLTVV.